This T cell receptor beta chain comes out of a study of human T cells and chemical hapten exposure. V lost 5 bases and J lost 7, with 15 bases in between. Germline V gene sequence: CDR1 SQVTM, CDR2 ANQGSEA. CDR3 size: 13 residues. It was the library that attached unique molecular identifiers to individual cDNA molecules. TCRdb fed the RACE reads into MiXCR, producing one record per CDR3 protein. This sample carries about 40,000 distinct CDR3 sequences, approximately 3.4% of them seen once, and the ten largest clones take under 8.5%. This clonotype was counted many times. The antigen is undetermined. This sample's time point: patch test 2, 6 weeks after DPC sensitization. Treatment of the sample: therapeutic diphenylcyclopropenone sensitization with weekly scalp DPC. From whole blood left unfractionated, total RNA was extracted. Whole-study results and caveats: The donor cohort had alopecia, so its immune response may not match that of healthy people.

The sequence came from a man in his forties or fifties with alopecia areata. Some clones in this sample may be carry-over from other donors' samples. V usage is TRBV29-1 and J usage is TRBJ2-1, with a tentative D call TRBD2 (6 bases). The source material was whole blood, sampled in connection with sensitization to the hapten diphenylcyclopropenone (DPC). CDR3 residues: CSVRTTTLNEQFF. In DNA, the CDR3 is TGCAGCGTTAGGACTACTACCTTGAATGAGCAGTTCTTC.